This T cell receptor (beta chain) was observed in a study of shared clonotypes between healthy human individuals. The V end was cut by 1 base, the J end by 4 bases, with 7 bases between. Germline CDR1 reads SNHLY; CDR2 reads FYNNEI. There are 13 residues in the CDR3. Adult donors, all healthy and HIV-negative, had no recent acute infections or vaccinations. Genomic DNA of every subset was divided equally among multiple immunoSEQ plates. Repertoires were generated with immunoSEQ multiplex PCR, while TCRdb's copy carries only in-frame clones and drops some. This table holds 2 million to 3 million clones, around 90% found once. About this clone: The antigen remains unidentified. The same CDR3 can be traced to other DNA sequences in this sample.

General study findings and limits: Clonotype sharing across several donors was observed for about 4.8% of naive CD4 clonotypes. A limitation of the genetic and exposure-history diversity represented arose from few donors.

This receptor was identified in a man aged 18 to 30 in good health. The sequenced material came from naive CD4+ T cells sorted from blood. As for subset: CD45RA+ positively selected. The rearrangement uses TRBV2 and TRBJ1-2; D may be TRBD1 (5 bases). The CDR3 is CASSEGGTYGYTF. DNA of the CDR3: TGTGCCAGCAGTGAAGGGGGGACCTATGGCTACACCTTC.